This TCR beta chain was documented in a study of neoadjuvant anti-PD-1 for oral cavity cancer. Study-level background: Patients without progression got a fourth dose around day 43. Broader study findings: With a few patients per group, TCR findings need larger cohorts. Non-responders to neoadjuvant nivolumab had significantly more clonal PBMC T cells than responders.

The method was immunoSEQ multiplex PCR; TCRdb's version includes in-frame clones alone and lacks a portion of them. Among about 12,000 clones listed, about two thirds were seen once. Comment on this clone: The antigen remains undetermined.

Time point denoted: after neoadjuvant nivolumab, at surgical resection. The ends lost 8 bases at V and 2 bases at J; junction bases unmatched: 2. Per the germline V gene, CDR1 is MNHNY and CDR2 is SVGAGI (reference sequence). CDR3 length: 12 residues. V gene TRBV6-6 combines with J gene TRBJ2-7, with 8 bases matching TRBD2. This clonotype originated in a person between 35 and 79 years old with oral cavity squamous cell carcinoma. Sequencing was performed on PBMCs, taken after nivolumab (anti-PD-1) treatment. In DNA, the CDR3 is TGTGCCAGCTGGCGGGGGGCCTACGAGCAGTACTTC. It is translated as CASWRGAYEQYF.